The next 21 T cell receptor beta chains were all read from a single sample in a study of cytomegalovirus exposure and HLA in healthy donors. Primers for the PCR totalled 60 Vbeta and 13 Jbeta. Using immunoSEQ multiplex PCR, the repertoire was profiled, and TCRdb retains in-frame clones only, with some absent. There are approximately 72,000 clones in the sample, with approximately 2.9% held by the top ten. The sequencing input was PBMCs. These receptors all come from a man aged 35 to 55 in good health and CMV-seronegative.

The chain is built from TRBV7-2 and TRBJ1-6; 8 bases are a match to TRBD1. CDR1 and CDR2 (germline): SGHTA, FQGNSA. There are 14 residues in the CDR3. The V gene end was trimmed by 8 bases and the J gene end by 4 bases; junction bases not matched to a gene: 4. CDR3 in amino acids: CASDRGSYNSPLHF. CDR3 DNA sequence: TGTGCCAGCGACAGGGGCTCATATAATTCACCCCTCCACTTT.

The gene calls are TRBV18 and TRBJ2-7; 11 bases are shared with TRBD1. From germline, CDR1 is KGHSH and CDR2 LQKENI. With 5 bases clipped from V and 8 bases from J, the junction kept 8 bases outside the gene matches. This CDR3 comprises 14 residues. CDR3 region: CASSSGQGVTKQYF. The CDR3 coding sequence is TGTGCCAGCTCATCGGGACAGGGGGTAACGAAGCAGTACTTC.

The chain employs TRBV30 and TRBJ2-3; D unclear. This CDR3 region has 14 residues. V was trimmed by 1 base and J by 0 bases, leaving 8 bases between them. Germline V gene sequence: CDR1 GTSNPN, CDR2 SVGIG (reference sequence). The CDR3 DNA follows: TGTGCCTGGAGTGAAGCATCTAGCACAGATACGCAGTATTTT. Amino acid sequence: CAWSEASSTDTQYF. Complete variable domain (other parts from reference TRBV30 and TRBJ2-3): SQTIHQWPATLVQPVGSPLSLECTVEGTSNPNLYWYRQAAGRGLQLLFYSVGIGQISSEVPQNLSASRPQDRQFILSSKKLLLSDSGFYLCAWSEASSTDTQYFGPGTRLTVL.

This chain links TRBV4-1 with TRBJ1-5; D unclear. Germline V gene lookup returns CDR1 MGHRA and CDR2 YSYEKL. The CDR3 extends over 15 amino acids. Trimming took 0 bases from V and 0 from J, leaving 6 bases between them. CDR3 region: CASSQDGGSNQPQHF. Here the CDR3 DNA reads TGCGCCAGCAGCCAAGACGGCGGTAGCAATCAGCCCCAGCATTTT.

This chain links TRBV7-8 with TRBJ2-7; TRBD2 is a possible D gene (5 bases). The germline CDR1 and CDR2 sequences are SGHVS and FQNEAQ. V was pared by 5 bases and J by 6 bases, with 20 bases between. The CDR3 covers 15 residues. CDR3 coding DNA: TGTGCCAGCAGCGGCGACGAGGGAGTGAATCTCGAGCAGTACTTC. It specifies CASSGDEGVNLEQYF.

This CDR3 reads CASRPRSGVITDTQYF. CDR3 DNA: TGCGCCAGCAGACCTCGTAGCGGGGTAATCACAGATACGCAGTATTTT. V is TRBV5-1 and J is TRBJ2-3; 8 positions agree with TRBD2. J lost 2 bases, V lost 5 bases, and 10 bases had no gene match. CDR1 is SGHRS, CDR2 YFSETQ, per germline. CDR3 length equals 16 residues. Full variable domain (outside the CDR3, taken from reference TRBV5-1 and TRBJ2-3): KAGVTQTPRYLIKTRGQQVTLSCSPISGHRSVSWYQQTPGQGLQFLFEYFSETQRNKGNFPGRFSGRQFSNSRSEMNVSTLELGDSALYLCASRPRSGVITDTQYFGPGTRLTVL.

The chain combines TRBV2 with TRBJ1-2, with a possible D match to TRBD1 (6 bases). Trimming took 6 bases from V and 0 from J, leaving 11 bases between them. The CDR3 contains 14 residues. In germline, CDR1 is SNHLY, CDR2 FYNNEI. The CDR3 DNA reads TGTGCCAGCAGCGAGGGGACAACTAACTATGGCTACACCTTC. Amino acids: CASSEGTTNYGYTF.

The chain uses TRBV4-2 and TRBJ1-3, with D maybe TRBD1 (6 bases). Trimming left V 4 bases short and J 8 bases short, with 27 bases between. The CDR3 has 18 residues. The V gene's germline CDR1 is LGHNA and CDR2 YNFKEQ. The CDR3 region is CASSPHTGIQDFQDTIYF. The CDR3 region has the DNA TGTGCCAGCAGCCCTCACACAGGGATACAGGATTTCCAGGACACCATATATTTT.

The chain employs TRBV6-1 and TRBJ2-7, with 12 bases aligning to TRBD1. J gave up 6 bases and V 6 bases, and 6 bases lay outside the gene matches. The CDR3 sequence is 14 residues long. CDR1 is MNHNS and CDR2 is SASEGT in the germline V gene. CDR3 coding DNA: TGTGCCAGCAGGGGGGACAGGGGGCGTCCCGAGCAGTACTTC. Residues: CASRGDRGRPEQYF.

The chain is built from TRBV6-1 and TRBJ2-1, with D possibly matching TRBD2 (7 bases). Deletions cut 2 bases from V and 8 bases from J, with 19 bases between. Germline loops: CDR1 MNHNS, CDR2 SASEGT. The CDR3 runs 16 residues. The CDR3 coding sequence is TGTGCCAGCAGTGAACTCCCCCGGGGGGCCGGCTATGAGCAGTTCTTC. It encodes CASSELPRGAGYEQFF.

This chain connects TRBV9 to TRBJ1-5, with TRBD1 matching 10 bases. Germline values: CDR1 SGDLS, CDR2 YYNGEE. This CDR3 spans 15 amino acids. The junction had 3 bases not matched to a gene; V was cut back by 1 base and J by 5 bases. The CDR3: CASSVSGTGDQPQHF. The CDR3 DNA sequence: TGTGCCAGCAGCGTATCTGGGACAGGGGATCAGCCCCAGCATTTT.

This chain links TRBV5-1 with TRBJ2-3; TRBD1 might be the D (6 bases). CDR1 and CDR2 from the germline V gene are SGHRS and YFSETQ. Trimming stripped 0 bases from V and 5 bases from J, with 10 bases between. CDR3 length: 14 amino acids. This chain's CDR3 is CASSLGRGEDTQYF. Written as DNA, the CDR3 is TGCGCCAGCAGCTTGGGCAGGGGAGAAGATACGCAGTATTTT.

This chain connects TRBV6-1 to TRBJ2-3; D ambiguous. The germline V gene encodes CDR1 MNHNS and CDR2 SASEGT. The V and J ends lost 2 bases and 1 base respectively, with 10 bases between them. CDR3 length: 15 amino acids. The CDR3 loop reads CASSEIAVGTDTQYF. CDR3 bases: TGTGCCAGCAGTGAAATCGCGGTCGGCACAGATACGCAGTATTTT.

CDR3 coding DNA: TGTGCCAGTAGTCCTAGCGGGGGGGCCTTGAATGAGCAGTTCTTC. It translates to CASSPSGGALNEQFF. V usage is TRBV19 and J usage is TRBJ2-1; 12 bases line up with TRBD2. Per the germline V gene, CDR1 is LNHDA and CDR2 is SQIVND (reference sequence). CDR3 length: 15 residues. J was trimmed by 7 bases and V by 5 bases; bases with no gene match: 6.

CDR3 bases: TGTGCCATTGACGAGACAGGGACTAACTATGGCTACACCTTC. Translation gives CAIDETGTNYGYTF. The chain couples TRBV2 to TRBJ1-2; 7 bases fit TRBD1. Germline V gene sequence: CDR1 SNHLY, CDR2 FYNNEI. There are 14 residues in the CDR3. V shed 10 bases, J shed 0 bases, and the junction held 8 bases outside the gene matches.

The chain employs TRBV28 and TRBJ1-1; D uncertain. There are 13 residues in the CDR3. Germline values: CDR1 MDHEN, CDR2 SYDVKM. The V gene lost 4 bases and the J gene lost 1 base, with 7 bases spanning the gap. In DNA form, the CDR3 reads TGTGCCAGCAGTTCAACATCGAACACTGAAGCTTTCTTT. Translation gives CASSSTSNTEAFF. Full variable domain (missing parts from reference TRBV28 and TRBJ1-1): DVKVTQSSRYLVKRTGEKVFLECVQDMDHENMFWYRQDPGLGLRLIYFSYDVKMKEKGDIPEGYSVSREKKERFSLILESASTNQTSMYLCASSSTSNTEAFFGQGTRLTVV.

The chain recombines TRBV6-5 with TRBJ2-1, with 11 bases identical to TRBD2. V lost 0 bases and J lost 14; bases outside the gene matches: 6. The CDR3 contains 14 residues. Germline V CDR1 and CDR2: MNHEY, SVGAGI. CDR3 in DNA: TGTGCCAGCAGTTACTCGAGTGTAGCGGGGGGGGAGTTCTTC. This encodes CASSYSSVAGGEFF.

The CDR3 nucleotides read TGTGCCAGCAGCTCCACAGGTCCCTATGGCTACACCTTC. Its protein product is CASSSTGPYGYTF. J is TRBJ1-2 and V is TRBV7-9, with D possibly matching TRBD1 (5 bases). The germline gives CDR1 SEHNR, CDR2 FQNEAQ (reference sequence). The ends were cut back, 4 bases at V and 4 bases at J, with 10 bases in the middle. The CDR3 sequence is 13 residues long.

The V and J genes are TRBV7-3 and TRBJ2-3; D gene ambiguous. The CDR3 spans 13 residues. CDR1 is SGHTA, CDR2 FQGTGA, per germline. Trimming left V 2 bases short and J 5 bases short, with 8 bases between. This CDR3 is CASSLQAKDTQYF. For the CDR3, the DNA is TGTGCCAGCAGCTTACAGGCTAAAGATACGCAGTATTTT. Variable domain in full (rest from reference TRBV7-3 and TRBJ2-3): GAGVSQTPSNKVTEKGKYVELRCDPISGHTALYWYRQSLGQGPEFLIYFQGTGAADDSGLPNDRFFAVRPEGSVSTLKIQRTERGDSAVYLCASSLQAKDTQYFGPGTRLTVL.

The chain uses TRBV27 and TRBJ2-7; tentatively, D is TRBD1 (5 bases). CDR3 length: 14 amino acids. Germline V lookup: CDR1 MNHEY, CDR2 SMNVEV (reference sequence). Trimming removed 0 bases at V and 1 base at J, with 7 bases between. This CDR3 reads CASSLSKGSYEQYF. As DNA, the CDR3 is TGTGCCAGCAGTTTATCGAAGGGGTCCTACGAGCAGTACTTC.

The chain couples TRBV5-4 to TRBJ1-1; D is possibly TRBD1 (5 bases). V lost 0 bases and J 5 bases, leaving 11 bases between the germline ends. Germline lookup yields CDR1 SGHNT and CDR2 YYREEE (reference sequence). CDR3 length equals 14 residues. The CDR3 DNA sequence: TGTGCCAGCAGCTTGGACGGGGGTCTTACTGAAGCTTTCTTT. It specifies CASSLDGGLTEAFF.